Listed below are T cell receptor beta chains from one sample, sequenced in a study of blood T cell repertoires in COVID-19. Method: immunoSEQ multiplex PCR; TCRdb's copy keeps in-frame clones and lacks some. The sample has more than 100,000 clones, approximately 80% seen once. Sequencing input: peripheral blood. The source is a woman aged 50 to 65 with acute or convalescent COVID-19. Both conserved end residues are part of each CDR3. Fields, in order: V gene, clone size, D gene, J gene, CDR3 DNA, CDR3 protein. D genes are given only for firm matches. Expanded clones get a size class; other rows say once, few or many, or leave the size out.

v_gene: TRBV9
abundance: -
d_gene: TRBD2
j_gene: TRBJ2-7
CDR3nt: TGTGCCAGCAGCGCCGGCCCGTGGAAGCGGGGCGCCGATGACGAGCAGTACTTC
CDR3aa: CASSAGPWKRGADDEQYF

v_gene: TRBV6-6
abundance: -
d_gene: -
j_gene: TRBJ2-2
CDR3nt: TGTGCCAGCAGCTGGGAGGCCGGGGAGCTGTTTTTT
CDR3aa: CASSWEAGELFF

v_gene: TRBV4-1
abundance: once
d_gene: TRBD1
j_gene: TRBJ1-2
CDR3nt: TGCGCCAGCAGCCATGGACAGGGGGCCAACTATGGCTACACCTTC
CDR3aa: CASSHGQGANYGYTF

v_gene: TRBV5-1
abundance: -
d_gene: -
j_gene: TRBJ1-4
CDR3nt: TGCGCCAGCAGCTTGGATCTGCAGGTTAATGAAAAACTGTTTTTT
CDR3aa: CASSLDLQVNEKLFF

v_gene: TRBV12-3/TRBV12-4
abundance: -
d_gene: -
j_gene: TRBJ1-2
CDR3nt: TGTGCCAGCAGTGGAGACTGGAACTATGGCTACACCTTC
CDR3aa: CASSGDWNYGYTF

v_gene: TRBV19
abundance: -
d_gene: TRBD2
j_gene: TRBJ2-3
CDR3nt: TGTGCCAGTAGTATACTAGCGGGGGGCACAGATACGCAGTATTTT
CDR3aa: CASSILAGGTDTQYF

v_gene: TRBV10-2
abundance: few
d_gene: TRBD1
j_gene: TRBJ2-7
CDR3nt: TGCGCCAGCAGGGACAGGGGAAGGCGTGGCGACGAGCAGTACTTC
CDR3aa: CASRDRGRRGDEQYF

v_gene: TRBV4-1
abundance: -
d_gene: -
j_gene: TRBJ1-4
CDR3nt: TGCGCCAGCAGCCCCCACGGCCTCAGGGTTTCGAATGAAAAACTGTTTTTT
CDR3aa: CASSPHGLRVSNEKLFF

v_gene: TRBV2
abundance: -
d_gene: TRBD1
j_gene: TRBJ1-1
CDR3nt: TGTGCCAGCAGTCGGGACAGGGGGACTGAAGCTTTCTTT
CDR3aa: CASSRDRGTEAFF

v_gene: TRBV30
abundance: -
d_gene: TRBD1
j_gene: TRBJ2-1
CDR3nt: TGTGCCTGGAGCCCCGACAGGGATCGTGAGTTCTTC
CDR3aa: CAWSPDRDREFF

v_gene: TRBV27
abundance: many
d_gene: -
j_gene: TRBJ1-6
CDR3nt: TGTGCCAGCAGTTTATTAACGGGAGAGAGCTCCTATAATTCACCCCTCCACTTT
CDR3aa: CASSLLTGESSYNSPLHF

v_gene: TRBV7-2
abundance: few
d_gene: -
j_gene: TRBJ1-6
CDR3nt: TGTGCCAGCAGCTTAGGCTTAGGGGGGGTCAATTCACCCCTCCACTTT
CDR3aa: CASSLGLGGVNSPLHF

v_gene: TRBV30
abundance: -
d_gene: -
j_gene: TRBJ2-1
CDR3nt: TGTGCCTGGAGTGTACTGGGGAGCTCCTACAATGAGCAGTTCTTC
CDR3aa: CAWSVLGSSYNEQFF

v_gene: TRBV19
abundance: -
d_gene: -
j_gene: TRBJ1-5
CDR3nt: TGTGCCAGTAGCGAAAGGCGGGGACAGCCCCAGCATTTT
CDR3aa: CASSERRGQPQHF

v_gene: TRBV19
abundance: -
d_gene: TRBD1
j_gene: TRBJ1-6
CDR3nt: TGTGCCAGTAGTAACCTCAGGGGGAATAATTCACCCCTCCACTTT
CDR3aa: CASSNLRGNNSPLHF

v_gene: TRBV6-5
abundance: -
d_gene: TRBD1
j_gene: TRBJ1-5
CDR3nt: TGTGCCAGCAGTAAACGACAGGGAGCGGATCAGCCCCAGCATTTT
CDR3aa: CASSKRQGADQPQHF

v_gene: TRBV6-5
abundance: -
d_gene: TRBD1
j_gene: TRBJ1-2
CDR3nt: TGTGCCAGCACCCCCGGGACAGGGCCCTATGGCTACACCTTC
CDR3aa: CASTPGTGPYGYTF

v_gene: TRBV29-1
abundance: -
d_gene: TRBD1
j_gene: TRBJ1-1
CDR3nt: TGCAGCGTCGGATTAGGGACAGTCACTGAAGCTTTCTTT
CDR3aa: CSVGLGTVTEAFF

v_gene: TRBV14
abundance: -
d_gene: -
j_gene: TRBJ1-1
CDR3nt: TGTGCCAGCAGCCAAGATCTACAGCACACTGAAGCTTTCTTT
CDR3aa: CASSQDLQHTEAFF

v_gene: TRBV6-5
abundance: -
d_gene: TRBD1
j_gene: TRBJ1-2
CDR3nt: TGTGCCAGCAGGGGGACAGGGGGCTATGGCTACACCTTC
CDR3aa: CASRGTGGYGYTF

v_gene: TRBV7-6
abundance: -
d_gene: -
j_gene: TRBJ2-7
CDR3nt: TGTGCCAGCAGTCAATCCGGGACTGGAGCCTACGAGCAGTACTTC
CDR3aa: CASSQSGTGAYEQYF

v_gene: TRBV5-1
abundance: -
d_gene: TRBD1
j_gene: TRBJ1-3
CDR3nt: TGCGCCAGCAGCCTAACAGGGGGCTCTGGAAACACCATATATTTT
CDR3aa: CASSLTGGSGNTIYF

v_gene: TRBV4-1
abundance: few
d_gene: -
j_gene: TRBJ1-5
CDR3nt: TGCGCCAGCAGCCCCTCCTACAATCAGCCCCAGCATTTT
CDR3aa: CASSPSYNQPQHF

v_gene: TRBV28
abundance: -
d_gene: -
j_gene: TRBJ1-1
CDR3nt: TGTGCCAGCTCGGGGAACACTGAAGCTTTCTTT
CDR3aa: CASSGNTEAFF

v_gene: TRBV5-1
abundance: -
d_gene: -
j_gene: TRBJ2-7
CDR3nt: TGCGCCAGCAGCTTGTCATCGGTAGAGCAGTACTTC
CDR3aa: CASSLSSVEQYF

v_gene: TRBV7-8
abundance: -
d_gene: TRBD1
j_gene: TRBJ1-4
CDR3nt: TGTGCCAGCAGCTTAGATGGGACAGGGGCTCGCGAAAAACTGTTTTTT
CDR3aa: CASSLDGTGAREKLFF